This is a list of T cell receptor beta chains from one sample in a study of metastatic and nonmetastatic thyroid tumors. From the PCR reads, TCRdb re-called clones with MiXCR. Of around 35,000 clones listed, approximately 15% are singletons. The specimen was blood. The receptors shown here come from a female donor with papillary thyroid cancer or a benign thyroid nodule (not recorded which). Some clones in this sample may be carry-over from other donors' samples. Each CDR3 is given with its conserved first and last residue. A D gene is named only where the DNA matches it firmly. Some rows have no size entry. The others give once, few or many, or a class for an expanded clone.

v_call	d_call	clone_size	j_call	cdr3_aa	cdr3_nt
TRBV20-1	-	many	TRBJ1-6	CSAIPSSYNSPLHF	TGCAGTGCTATTCCCAGCTCCTATAATTCACCCCTCCACTTT
TRBV30	-	many	TRBJ2-7	CAWSRGSYEQYF	TGTGCCTGGAGCCGAGGGAGCTACGAGCAGTACTTC
TRBV9	TRBD2	once	TRBJ2-7	CASSMGLACSYQQYF	TGTGCCAGCAGCATGGGACTAGCGTGTTCCTACCAGCAGTACTTC
TRBV4-2	TRBD1	few	TRBJ1-2	CASSLETGGGDGYTF	TGTGCCAGCAGCCTCGAAACCGGAGGGGGCGATGGCTACACCTTC
TRBV6-4	-	many	TRBJ1-1	CASSDSGRGGTEAFF	TGTGCCAGCAGTGACTCCGGCCGGGGGGGCACTGAAGCTTTCTTT
TRBV27	-	many	TRBJ2-5	CASRKETQYF	TGTGCCAGCAGAAAAGAGACCCAGTACTTC
TRBV3-1	TRBD2	many	TRBJ2-3	CASSPHSGGTDTQYF	TGTGCCAGCAGCCCTCACAGCGGGGGGACAGATACGCAGTATTTT
TRBV30	TRBD1	many	TRBJ2-7	CAWSAGAGGLHEQYF	TGTGCCTGGAGCGCTGGCGCAGGGGGCTTGCACGAGCAGTACTTC
TRBV19	TRBD2	many	TRBJ2-1	CASSIPSGGYNEQFF	TGTGCCAGTAGTATACCTAGCGGGGGTTACAATGAGCAGTTCTTC
TRBV15	TRBD1	few	TRBJ2-7	CATSRELGGHEQYF	TGTGCCACCAGCAGAGAGTTAGGGGGCCACGAGCAGTACTTC
TRBV3-1	-	many	TRBJ2-5	CASSQDDGSQYF	TGTGCCAGCAGCCAAGATGATGGTTCCCAGTACTTC
TRBV5-1	TRBD1	many	TRBJ2-7	CASRLGQGRYEQYF	TGCGCCAGCAGGCTAGGACAGGGACGTTACGAGCAGTACTTC
TRBV28	TRBD1	few	TRBJ1-5	CASSFPQGGNQSQHF	TGTGCCAGCAGTTTCCCACAGGGGGGCAATCAGTCCCAGCATTTT
TRBV5-4	TRBD2	many	TRBJ2-7	CASSQASGSLYEQYF	TGTGCCAGCAGCCAGGCCAGCGGGAGTTTGTACGAGCAGTACTTC
TRBV6-4	-	many	TRBJ1-1	CASNTRALGAEAFF	TGTGCCAGCAATACTCGGGCCCTCGGAGCTGAAGCTTTCTTT
TRBV12-3/TRBV12-4	TRBD1	many	TRBJ1-6	CASSFDRVVSPLHF	TGTGCCAGCAGTTTTGACAGGGTAGTGTCACCCCTCCACTTT
TRBV9	-	-	TRBJ1-3	CASIPPPGIRNTIYF	TGTGCCAGCATCCCCCCCCCAGGGATCCGAAACACCATATATTTT
TRBV5-1	TRBD1	many	TRBJ1-2	CASSPGDRVYGYTF	TGCGCCAGCAGCCCGGGGGACAGGGTCTATGGCTACACCTTC
TRBV5-1	-	many	TRBJ2-3	CASSPRVTDTQYF	TGCGCCAGCAGTCCCCGGGTCACAGATACGCAGTATTTT
TRBV7-2	TRBD1	many	TRBJ2-6	CASSSRTGGSGANVLTF	TGTGCCAGCAGCTCTCGGACAGGCGGCTCTGGGGCCAACGTCCTGACTTTC
TRBV15	-	many	TRBJ1-5	CATSFEGNGNQPQHF	TGTGCCACCTCCTTTGAAGGGAACGGCAATCAGCCCCAGCATTTT
TRBV3-1	-	many	TRBJ1-2	CASSLIPGTPNGYTF	TGTGCCAGCAGCCTTATTCCCGGGACACCTAATGGCTACACCTTC
TRBV27	-	many	TRBJ2-7	CASSLFGNLPYEQYF	TGTGCCAGCAGTTTATTTGGTAACCTCCCCTACGAGCAGTACTTC
TRBV27	-	many	TRBJ2-1	CASSLEASVFQDEQFF	TGTGCCAGCAGTTTAGAAGCGAGTGTTTTCCAGGATGAGCAGTTCTTC
TRBV27	-	many	TRBJ2-7	CASSYTYEQYF	TGTGCCAGCAGTTACACCTACGAGCAGTACTTC
TRBV6-1	-	many	TRBJ2-7	CASSEGRGATYEQYF	TGTGCCAGCAGTGAAGGCAGGGGGGCGACCTACGAGCAGTACTTC
TRBV9	-	-	TRBJ1-3	CASSLPLGGNTIYF	TGTGCCAGCAGCTTGCCCCTCGGTGGAAACACCATATATTTT
TRBV5-1	TRBD1	many	TRBJ1-1	CASSPQGVDEAFF	TGCGCCAGCAGCCCACAGGGGGTCGATGAAGCTTTCTTT
TRBV6-5	-	many	TRBJ1-2	CASSYQAADGYTF	TGTGCCAGCAGTTACCAGGCAGCCGATGGCTACACCTTC
TRBV30	-	once	TRBJ1-2	CAWSGVGVDGYTF	TGTGCCTGGAGTGGGGTTGGCGTGGATGGCTACACCTTC
TRBV2	TRBD2	many	TRBJ2-1	CASSELASGNGNEQFF	TGTGCCAGCAGTGAACTCGCTAGCGGGAATGGGAATGAGCAGTTCTTC
TRBV20-1	TRBD1	many	TRBJ1-2	CSARGTGGMGGYTF	TGCAGTGCTAGAGGGACAGGGGGCATGGGTGGCTACACCTTC
TRBV5-1	TRBD2	many	TRBJ2-1	CASSLVAGGNEQFF	TGCGCCAGCAGCTTGGTAGCGGGAGGGAATGAGCAGTTCTTC
TRBV6-1	-	many	TRBJ2-3	CASSPRPEPGSDTQYF	TGTGCCAGCAGTCCTAGGCCGGAACCCGGCTCAGATACGCAGTATTTT
TRBV5-1	-	many	TRBJ1-6	CASSGGWDSPLHF	TGCGCCAGCAGCGGGGGTTGGGATTCACCCCTCCACTTT
TRBV20-1	-	many	TRBJ1-1	CSARRGMATEAFF	TGCAGTGCCCGCCGAGGGATGGCGACTGAAGCTTTCTTT
TRBV6-5	-	few	TRBJ2-7	CASIYSFVAYEQYF	TGTGCCAGCATTTACTCGTTTGTGGCCTACGAGCAGTACTTC
TRBV7-3	-	many	TRBJ2-3	CASSPRQGIDTQYF	TGTGCCAGCAGCCCAAGACAAGGCATAGATACGCAGTATTTT
TRBV7-9	TRBD1	many	TRBJ1-3	CASSLTRQGLGNTIYF	TGTGCCAGCAGCTTAACTCGACAGGGGCTAGGAAACACCATATATTTT
TRBV27	-	many	TRBJ1-2	CASSSGSSAYGYTF	TGTGCCAGCAGTTCTGGTTCTTCGGCCTATGGCTACACCTTC